The source of this T cell receptor beta chain is a study of beta chain features in type 1 diabetes. In the study overall: Patients looked much like healthy donors when it came to age, gender and cell yields.

The authors reverse transcribed all of the isolated RNA, so sequencing captured expressed TCRB transcripts. Repertoires were generated with immunoSEQ multiplex PCR, while TCRdb's copy carries only in-frame clones and drops some. The sample holds 630,000 or so clones; about an eighth are singletons and the top ten take roughly 0.04%. Findings and caveats of the study: In every one of the four CD4+ subsets, TCRB CDR3s were moderately but significantly shorter in Type 1 diabetes patients.

This clone has just a few counts. The antigen remains unidentified. This CDR3 has 14 residues. The junction had 7 bases not matched to a gene; V was cut back by 3 bases and J by 8 bases. Germline values: CDR1 MNHNS, CDR2 SASEGT. The chain uses TRBV6-1 and TRBJ2-1; 7 positions match TRBD1. The TCR was taken from a young man with type 1 diabetes. Sequenced input: naive CD4+ T cells from blood. The CDR3 sequence is CASSDRGWNDEQFF. CDR3 DNA: TGTGCCAGCAGTGACAGGGGGTGGAACGATGAGCAGTTCTTC.